The 10 T cell receptor beta chains given below trace back to one sample, sequenced in a study of blood T cells in healthy people across ages. Primers used in a second PCR of roughly 6 to 11 cycles were a sample-barcoded 5' primer and a J-beta primer mix. TCRdb fed the 5' RACE reads into MiXCR, producing one record per CDR3 protein. The sample gives 1 million or so distinct CDR3 sequences, approximately 25% of which show up once; less than 0.75% is in the top ten. Separately, the same data were catalogued under a study of T cells of mothers and their children.

Sequencing used blood. The receptors here all came from a girl aged 2 to 9 in good health.

The gene calls are TRBV20-1 and TRBJ1-2; tentatively, D is TRBD1 (6 bases). The CDR3 covers 15 residues. V was pared by 4 bases and J by 8 bases, with 23 bases between. Per germline, CDR1 DFQATT and CDR2 SNEGSKA (reference sequence). The CDR3 protein is CSATDLEGGFGGYTF. CDR3 DNA: TGCAGTGCTACAGACTTGGAGGGGGGCTTCGGGGGCTACACCTTC.

This sequence joins TRBV29-1 and TRBJ2-5; no definite D call. The J call is doubtful: the DNA matches TRBJ2-1 better. Germline CDR1 SQVTM, CDR2 ANQGSEA. This CDR3 is 13 amino acids long. This chain's CDR3 is CSARSDVSREQFF. The DNA of the CDR3 is TGCAGCGCCCGGAGCGACGTCTCACGAGAGCAGTTCTTC.

This clonotype appeared a few times. V usage is TRBV4-1 and J usage is TRBJ2-5; 9 nucleotides agree with TRBD1. The better agreement between TRBJ2-1 and the DNA end casts doubt on the J call. This CDR3 spans 16 amino acids. CDR1 and CDR2 (germline): MGHRA, YSYEKL. The CDR3 coding sequence is TGCGCCAGCAGCCAAGTTGGGCGGACAGGGGCACATGAGCAGTTCTTC. Protein: CASSQVGRTGAHEQFF.

This clonotype was counted a few times. The J gene is TRBJ1-2, the V gene TRBV7-9; D is uncertain. The CDR3 is made up of 12 amino acids. Germline V gene lookup returns CDR1 SEHNR and CDR2 FQNEAQ (reference sequence). V was trimmed by 8 bases and J by 1 base, leaving 8 bases between them. This CDR3 reads CASQEVNYGYTF. The CDR3 DNA follows: TGTGCCAGCCAAGAAGTTAACTATGGCTACACCTTC.

The V and J genes are TRBV15 and TRBJ2-1; D is unclear. Per germline, CDR1 LNHNV and CDR2 YYDKDF (reference sequence). V dropped 3 bases and J dropped 7 bases, with 13 bases sitting between them. There are 14 residues in the CDR3. Written as DNA, the CDR3 is TGTGCCACCAGCAGGTCTCTAGTTGTGAATGAGCAGTTCTTC. Its translation is CATSRSLVVNEQFF.

This clonotype was found a few times. The chain recombines TRBV6-6 with TRBJ1-2, with D hard to call. CDR3 size: 13 residues. V lost 7 bases and J 3 bases, leaving 12 bases between the germline ends. Germline CDR1 and CDR2: MNHNY and SVGAGI (reference sequence). CDR3 DNA sequence: TGTGCCAGCATGTACGGCGTAGACTATGGCTACACCTTC. Protein sequence: CASMYGVDYGYTF.

This clonotype was seen repeatedly, ten times or more. The gene calls are TRBV7-2 and TRBJ2-7; D is unclear. V was pared by 1 base and J by 3 bases, with 1 base between. CDR3 length: 11 amino acids. Germline assignment: CDR1 SGHTA and CDR2 FQGNSA. CDR3 sequence: CASSLVYEQYF. The CDR3 DNA sequence: TGTGCCAGCAGCTTAGTCTACGAGCAGTACTTC.

In its sample, this clonotype was seen a few times. The chain joins TRBV6-1 to TRBJ2-1; D may be TRBD1 or TRBD2 (5 bases each). Germline lookup yields CDR1 MNHNS and CDR2 SASEGT. The CDR3 extends over 16 amino acids. The germline V and J ends were trimmed by 4 bases and 2 bases, with 15 bases remaining between them. For the CDR3, the DNA is TGTGCCAGCAGTGGAGAAGAGGGGACCCCCTACAATGAGCAGTTCTTC. This gives the protein CASSGEEGTPYNEQFF.

The chain joins TRBV20-1 to TRBJ2-1; TRBD2 matches at 11 bases. The J call may be faulty, since TRBJ2-5 better matches the DNA end. CDR3 length equals 15 residues. Germline V gene lookup returns CDR1 DFQATT and CDR2 SNEGSKA (reference sequence). CDR3 DNA: TGCAGTGCCCGACGACTAGCGGGATTCCAAGAGACCCAGTACTTC. Its protein product is CSARRLAGFQETQYF.

As DNA, the CDR3 is TGTGCCAGCAGTTTTCGTACTAGGTTCGAGCAGTACTTC. This codes for CASSFRTRFEQYF. The gene calls are TRBV28 and TRBJ2-7; D might be TRBD2 (5 bases). CDR3 length: 13 residues. Between the trimmed V and J ends, which lost 3 bases and 6 bases, there was a span of 12 bases. Germline V gene lookup returns CDR1 MDHEN and CDR2 SYDVKM.